These 19 T cell receptor beta chains were sequenced from one sample in a study of T cell clones after liver transplantation. The method was immunoSEQ multiplex PCR; TCRdb's version includes in-frame clones alone and lacks a portion of them. The data contain tens of thousands of clones, 80% of them singletons. The sequenced sample was CD4+ T cells from blood, obtained 12 months after liver transplant. The receptors were gathered from a human patient who received a liver transplant. Some T cells here may be from the graft donor.

This chain joins TRBV28 and TRBJ1-2; 9 bases agree with TRBD1. Germline CDR1 is MDHEN and CDR2 is SYDVKM. The CDR3 is 16 amino acids. The J segment lost 7 bases and the V segment lost 6 bases, leaving 15 bases of the junction unmatched. As DNA, the CDR3 is TGTGCCAGCAGCCCGTCGGGACAGGGCGGGTTCGGTGGCTACACCTTC. Its translation is CASSPSGQGGFGGYTF.

The chain uses TRBV19 and TRBJ2-2; 9 nucleotides line up with TRBD2. Germline V gives CDR1 LNHDA, CDR2 SQIVND (reference sequence). The CDR3 extends over 16 amino acids. With V trimmed by 4 bases and J by 3 bases, 6 bases remained unmatched. In DNA form, the CDR3 reads TGTGCCAGTAGTAACCAAGCGGGGGGCGACACCGGGGAGCTGTTTTTT. Protein sequence: CASSNQAGGDTGELFF.

The chain couples TRBV7-9 to TRBJ2-1; 9 positions agree with TRBD1. This CDR3 contains 14 residues. The junction had 7 bases not matched to a gene; V was cut back by 4 bases and J by 9 bases. Germline CDR1 reads SEHNR; CDR2 reads FQNEAQ (reference sequence). In DNA, the CDR3 is TGTGCCAGCAGCTCGGGGACAGGGCTAATTGAGCAGTTCTTC. Its protein is CASSSGTGLIEQFF.

CDR3 bases: TGTGCCACCAGCAGAGAGCCTCCGGGACAGAGTAATTCACCCCTCCACTTT. This codes for CATSREPPGQSNSPLHF. The chain recombines TRBV15 with TRBJ1-6; 7 nucleotides align to TRBD1. The germline V gene has CDR1 LNHNV and CDR2 YYDKDF (reference sequence). The V segment lost 0 bases and the J segment 6 bases; nucleotides outside the gene matches: 8. The CDR3 totals 17 residues.

V gene TRBV7-2 combines with J gene TRBJ1-1, with D perhaps matching TRBD1 (5 bases). The CDR3 sequence is 14 residues long. V lost 4 bases to trimming and J lost 6 bases, with 15 bases between them. The germline V gene has CDR1 SGHTA and CDR2 FQGNSA. This CDR3 reads CASSSVSWGAEAFF. CDR3 DNA sequence: TGTGCCAGCAGCTCTGTCTCCTGGGGCGCTGAAGCTTTCTTT.

The chain links TRBV4-1 to TRBJ1-2, with TRBD1 matching over 8 bases. CDR1 and CDR2 from the germline V gene are MGHRA and YSYEKL. The length of the CDR3 is 16 residues. The V and J ends lost 6 bases and 1 base, in that order; junction bases with no gene match: 10. The CDR3 coding sequence is TGCGCCAGCAGTCCGGCCGGGACAGGCCTTAACTATGGCTACACCTTC. This encodes CASSPAGTGLNYGYTF.

This clone has a handful of counts. The V call is TRBV7-3, the J call TRBJ2-1; D may be TRBD2 (6 bases). This CDR3 is built from 14 residues. CDR1 SGHTA and CDR2 FQGTGA come from the germline V gene. V lost 5 bases, J lost 3 bases, and 11 bases lay in between. The CDR3 region is CASSPTSSYNEQFF. The CDR3 DNA follows: TGTGCCAGCAGCCCCACTAGCAGCTACAATGAGCAGTTCTTC.

The gene calls are TRBV6-1 and TRBJ2-7, with a weak D call TRBD2 (6 bases). Germline assignment: CDR1 MNHNS and CDR2 SASEGT. The CDR3 has 15 residues. The V and J ends lost 6 bases and 1 base respectively, with 16 bases between them. The CDR3 nucleotides read TGTGCCAGCAGATACCTCATAGCGGTTTCCTACGAGCAGTACTTC. Amino acids: CASRYLIAVSYEQYF.

The gene calls are TRBV30 and TRBJ1-4; D remains unclear. V dropped 2 bases and J dropped 7 bases, with 17 bases sitting between them. Germline V gives CDR1 GTSNPN, CDR2 SVGIG (reference sequence). The CDR3 runs 15 residues. The CDR3 spells CAWSPQWEFGEKLFF. CDR3 in DNA: TGTGCCTGGAGTCCTCAGTGGGAGTTTGGTGAAAAACTGTTTTTT.

This clone appeared once. V is TRBV18 and J is TRBJ2-6; D perhaps matches TRBD2 (5 bases). The V and J ends lost 4 bases and 1 base respectively, with 14 bases between them. The CDR3 has 17 amino acids. Germline CDR1 KGHSH, CDR2 LQKENI. The CDR3 DNA reads as TGTGCCAGCTCACAAACGGGCGGGCCTTCTGGGGCCAACGTCCTGACTTTC. It translates to CASSQTGGPSGANVLTF.

This clone was detected only a few times. The rearrangement links TRBV7-2 to TRBJ2-7; D unclear. The CDR3 sequence is 14 residues long. Germline V lookup: CDR1 SGHTA, CDR2 FQGNSA. Trimming removed 1 base from V and 0 bases from J, with 7 bases in between. The CDR3 DNA reads TGTGCCAGCAGCTTAGAGCAGTTCTCCTACGAGCAGTACTTC. Translating it yields CASSLEQFSYEQYF.

The DNA of the CDR3 is TGTGCCAGCTCCCAAGGGACAGGACAAGAGACCCAGTACTTC. Translation gives CASSQGTGQETQYF. J is TRBJ2-5 and V is TRBV18; 8 bases map to TRBD1. Germline CDR1 reads KGHSH; CDR2 reads LQKENI. This CDR3 is 14 amino acids long. The V gene end was trimmed by 6 bases and the J gene end by 2 bases; junction bases not matched to a gene: 5.

As regards this clone: The junction departs from germline at one end; a sequencing error may be responsible. This chain links TRBV28 with TRBJ2-7; TRBD2 is a possible D gene (5 bases). There are 15 residues in the CDR3. Per the germline V gene, CDR1 is MDHEN and CDR2 is SYDVKM. The DNA of the CDR3 is TGTGCCAGCAGTTTTGGGAGTGCAAGCTCCCACGAGCAGTACTTC. It yields the protein CASSFGSASSHEQYF.

The gene calls are TRBV5-1 and TRBJ2-3, with 8 bases that match TRBD1. Germline V CDR1 and CDR2: SGHRS, YFSETQ. The V and J ends lost 0 bases and 3 bases, in that order; junction bases with no gene match: 6. This CDR3 has 16 amino acids. In DNA form, the CDR3 reads TGCGCCAGCAGCTTGGCGCAGGGGGCAGGAACAGATACGCAGTATTTT. Translated: CASSLAQGAGTDTQYF.

The gene calls are TRBV29-1 and TRBJ2-1, with 7 positions matching TRBD2. The CDR3 is 13 amino acids. J lost 4 bases, V lost 8 bases, and 8 bases had no gene match. Germline V gives CDR1 SQVTM, CDR2 ANQGSEA. CDR3 sequence: CSLRGVVYNEQFF. The CDR3 DNA reads TGCAGCCTACGGGGGGTCGTATACAATGAGCAGTTCTTC.

In DNA form, the CDR3 reads TGTGCCAGTAGTTTCGGAGCCTATGAAGCTTTCTTT. This gives the protein CASSFGAYEAFF. The chain combines TRBV19 with TRBJ1-1; the D is unclear. The CDR3 loop spans 12 amino acids. V was shortened by 5 bases and J by 7 bases, with 11 bases between the two germline ends. Germline V lookup: CDR1 LNHDA, CDR2 SQIVND (reference sequence).

This clone was seen a few times. The chain couples TRBV25-1 to TRBJ2-3; TRBD2 agrees at 10 bases. This CDR3 has 17 amino acids. J was trimmed by 5 bases and V by 3 bases; bases with no gene match: 11. Germline CDR1 is MGHDK and CDR2 is SYGVNS. The CDR3 coding sequence is TGTGCCAGCAGTGATAGCGTGGTTCTAGCGGGAGTAGATACGCAGTATTTT. Translating gives CASSDSVVLAGVDTQYF. The complete variable domain, with remaining parts taken from reference TRBV25-1 and TRBJ2-3, reads EADIYQTPRYLVIGTGKKITLECSQTMGHDKMYWYQQDPGMELHLIHYSYGVNSTEKGDLSSESTVSRIRTEHFPLTLESARPSHTSQYLCASSDSVVLAGVDTQYFGPGTRLTVL.

With respect to this clone: This sample includes further DNA sequences coding for the same CDR3. The V call is TRBV28, the J call TRBJ1-5; D remains ambiguous. Germline CDR1 MDHEN, CDR2 SYDVKM. CDR3 size: 12 residues. Deletions cut 6 bases from V and 4 bases from J, with 7 bases between. CDR3 protein: CASSPLNQPQHF. For the CDR3, the DNA is TGTGCCAGCAGCCCTTTAAATCAGCCCCAGCATTTT. The whole variable domain, remainder taken from reference TRBV28 and TRBJ1-5, is DVKVTQSSRYLVKRTGEKVFLECVQDMDHENMFWYRQDPGLGLRLIYFSYDVKMKEKGDIPEGYSVSREKKERFSLILESASTNQTSMYLCASSPLNQPQHFGDGTRLSIL.

The chain couples TRBV19 to TRBJ1-3; D might be TRBD1 (5 bases). The CDR3 runs to 16 residues. Germline V CDR1 and CDR2: LNHDA, SQIVND (reference sequence). Trimming cost V 7 bases and J 1 base, with 17 bases left between them. Here the CDR3 reads CASTGTFLGSGNTIYF. The CDR3 coding sequence is TGTGCCAGTACCGGGACGTTTTTGGGGTCTGGAAACACCATATATTTT.